The entry below gives a single T cell receptor beta chain sequence along with its context. Antigen unknown. The donors gave bone marrow, and they were healthy. CDR1 is MNHEY and CDR2 is SVGAGI in the germline V gene. The V gene lost 2 bases and the J gene lost 5 bases, with 12 bases spanning the gap. This CDR3 has 14 amino acids. The data stem from a study of cytomegalovirus exposure and HLA in healthy donors. Whole-study results and caveats: Common viral pathogens seemed to be connected with several of the most significant clusters, according to a later analysis.

PCR amplification relied on 60 Vbeta primers (plus 13 Jbeta primers). The repertoire was sequenced with immunoSEQ multiplex PCR; TCRdb's copy has only in-frame clones and lacks some. The profile shows roughly 120,000 clones, roughly three quarters of them singletons. The chain couples TRBV6-5 to TRBJ1-2; TRBD1 might be the D (6 bases). The receptor was derived from a woman between 25 and 40 years old in good health and CMV-seronegative. The source material was PBMCs. The CDR3 protein is CASSYQGTLYGYTF. CDR3 coding DNA: TGTGCCAGCAGTTACCAGGGGACGCTGTATGGCTACACCTTC.